This entry concerns a single T cell receptor (beta chain). What it binds is unknown. The table came from immunoSEQ multiplex PCR; TCRdb's copy has only in-frame clones and leaves some out. The table has about 45,000 clones, 85% seen once. This entry belongs to a study of lymphopenia after photon versus proton radiotherapy. Points from the study as a whole: After the lymphocyte nadir, photon-treated repertoires showed oligoclonal expansion, especially of CD8+ Temra cells.

Trimming removed 2 bases at V and 0 bases at J, with 14 bases between. The CDR3 covers 16 residues. Germline V gives CDR1 SGHKS, CDR2 YYEKEE (reference sequence). The rearrangement links TRBV5-5 to TRBJ1-1; D is undetermined. Material: peripheral blood, obtained from a patient treated with photon-based radiotherapy. The TCR was taken from a man in his forties or fifties with gastric cancer. The CDR3 coding sequence is TGTGCCAGCAGCTTAACTACGGGAGAGGTGAACACTGAAGCTTTCTTT. It translates to CASSLTTGEVNTEAFF.